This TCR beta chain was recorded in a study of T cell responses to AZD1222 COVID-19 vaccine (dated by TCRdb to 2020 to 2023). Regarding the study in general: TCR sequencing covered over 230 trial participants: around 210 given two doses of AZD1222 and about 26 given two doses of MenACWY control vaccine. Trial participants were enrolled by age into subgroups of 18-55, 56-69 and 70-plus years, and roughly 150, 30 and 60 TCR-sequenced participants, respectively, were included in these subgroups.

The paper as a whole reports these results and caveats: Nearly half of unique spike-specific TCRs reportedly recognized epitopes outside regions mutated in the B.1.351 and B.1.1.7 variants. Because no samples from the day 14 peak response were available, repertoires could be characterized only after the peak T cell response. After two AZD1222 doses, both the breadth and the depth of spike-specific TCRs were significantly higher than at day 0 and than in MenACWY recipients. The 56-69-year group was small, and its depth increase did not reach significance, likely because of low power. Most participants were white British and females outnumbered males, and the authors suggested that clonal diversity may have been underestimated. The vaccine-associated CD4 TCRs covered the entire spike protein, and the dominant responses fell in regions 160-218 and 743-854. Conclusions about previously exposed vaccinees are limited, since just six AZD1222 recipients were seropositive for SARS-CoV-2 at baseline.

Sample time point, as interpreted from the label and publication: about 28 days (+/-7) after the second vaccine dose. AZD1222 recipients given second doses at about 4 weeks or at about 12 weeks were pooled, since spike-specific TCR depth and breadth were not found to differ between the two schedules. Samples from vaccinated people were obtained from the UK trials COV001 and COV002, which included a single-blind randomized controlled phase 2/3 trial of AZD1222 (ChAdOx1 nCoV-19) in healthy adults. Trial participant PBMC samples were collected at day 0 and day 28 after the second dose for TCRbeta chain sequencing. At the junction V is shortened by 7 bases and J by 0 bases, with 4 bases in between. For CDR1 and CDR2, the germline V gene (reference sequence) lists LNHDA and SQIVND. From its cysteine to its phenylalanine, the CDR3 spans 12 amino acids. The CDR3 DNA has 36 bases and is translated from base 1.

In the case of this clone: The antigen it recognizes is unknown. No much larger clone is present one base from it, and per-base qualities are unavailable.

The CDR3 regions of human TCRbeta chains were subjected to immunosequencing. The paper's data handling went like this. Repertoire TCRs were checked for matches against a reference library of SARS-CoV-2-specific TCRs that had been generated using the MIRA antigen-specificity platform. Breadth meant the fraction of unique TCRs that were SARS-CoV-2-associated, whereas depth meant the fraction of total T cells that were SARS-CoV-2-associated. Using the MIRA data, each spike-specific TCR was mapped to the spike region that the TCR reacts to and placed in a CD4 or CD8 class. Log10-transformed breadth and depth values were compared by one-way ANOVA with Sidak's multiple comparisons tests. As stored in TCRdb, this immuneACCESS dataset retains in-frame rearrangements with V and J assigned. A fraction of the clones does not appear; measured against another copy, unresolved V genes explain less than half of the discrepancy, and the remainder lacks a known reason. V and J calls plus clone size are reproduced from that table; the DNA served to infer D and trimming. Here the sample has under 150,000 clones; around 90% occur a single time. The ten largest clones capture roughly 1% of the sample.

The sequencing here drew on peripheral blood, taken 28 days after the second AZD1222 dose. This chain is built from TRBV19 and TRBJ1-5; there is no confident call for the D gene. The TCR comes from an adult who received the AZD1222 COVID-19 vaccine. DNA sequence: TGTGCCAGTAAGGATAGCAATCAGCCCCAGCATTTT. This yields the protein CASKDSNQPQHF.